These 9 T cell receptor beta chains were all obtained from the same sample, sequenced in a study of CD8 T cells in ankylosing spondylitis. MiXCR, run by TCRdb on the 5' RACE reads, gives a single entry per CDR3 protein. This table holds tens of thousands of distinct CDR3 sequences, less than 20% found once. Input material: blood. These receptors originate from a male donor with ankylosing spondylitis or in good health (not recorded which).

The sample holds many counts of this clonotype. This chain uses TRBV5-1 with TRBJ2-3; D may match TRBD1 or TRBD2 (5 bases each). CDR1 is SGHRS, CDR2 YFSETQ, per germline. V was trimmed by 6 bases and J by 4 bases, leaving 18 bases between them. This CDR3 spans 15 amino acids. CDR3 bases: TGCGCCAGCAAATTCGCGGGTCTAGGGGCAGATACGCAGTATTTT. It yields the protein CASKFAGLGADTQYF.

The chain uses TRBV7-2 and TRBJ2-1; 13 bases are shared with TRBD2. Trimming cost V 4 bases and J 3 bases; bases outside gene matches: 9. The CDR3 totals 18 residues. Germline-derived CDR1 and CDR2 are SGHTA and FQGNSA. CDR3 DNA sequence: TGTGCCAGCAGCTCGGGACTAGCGGGGATCCCGGTCTACAATGAGCAGTTCTTC. This translates into CASSSGLAGIPVYNEQFF.

Ten or more counts support this clonotype. The J gene is TRBJ2-5, the V gene TRBV7-2; D is undetermined. The CDR3 is 13 amino acids. Between the trimmed V and J ends, which lost 3 bases and 2 bases, there was a span of 7 bases. Germline CDR1 is SGHTA and CDR2 is FQGNSA. CDR3 DNA sequence: TGTGCCAGCAGCTTTTCCAGGCAAGAGACCCAGTACTTC. This translates into CASSFSRQETQYF.

The table lists this clonotype with many counts. The rearrangement uses TRBV20-1 and TRBJ2-5, with TRBD2 matching 7 bases. Germline V gene data show CDR1 as DFQATT and CDR2 as SNEGSKA (reference sequence). V shed 5 bases and J 1 base; nucleotides not matched to a gene: 4. The CDR3 consists of 13 residues. The CDR3 sequence: CSAGGGSQETQYF. CDR3 nucleotide sequence: TGCAGTGCTGGCGGGGGAAGCCAAGAGACCCAGTACTTC.

This sequence joins TRBV2 and TRBJ2-3, with D unresolved. V was cut by 3 bases and J by 0 bases, with 10 bases left in between. The CDR3 covers 15 residues. The germline V gene encodes CDR1 SNHLY and CDR2 FYNNEI. CDR3 residues: CASSDWRSSTDTQYF. CDR3 sequence (DNA): TGTGCCAGCAGTGATTGGCGAAGTAGCACAGATACGCAGTATTTT.

In this sample, this clonotype turned up a few times. The chain has TRBV20-1 and TRBJ2-2; D unresolved. The CDR3 extends over 14 amino acids. The germline CDR1 and CDR2 sequences are DFQATT and SNEGSKA (reference sequence). Trimming stripped 0 bases from V and 5 bases from J, with 10 bases between. CDR3: CSARDLKGTGELFF. As DNA, the CDR3 is TGCAGTGCTAGAGATCTGAAGGGAACCGGGGAGCTGTTTTTT.

The CDR3: CASTVVEGFGELFF. The CDR3 coding sequence is TGTGCCAGCACCGTCGTTGAAGGGTTCGGGGAGCTGTTTTTT. V usage is TRBV6-2 or TRBV6-3 and J usage is TRBJ2-2; D uncertain. The CDR3 is 14 amino acids. Germline CDR1 MNHEY, CDR2 SVGEGT. Trimming left V 7 bases short and J 7 bases short, with 16 bases between.

This clonotype was seen a handful of times. The chain recombines TRBV20-1 with TRBJ2-3, with D possibly TRBD2 on 5 matching bases. V gave up 0 bases and J gave up 2 bases, with 12 bases separating them. This CDR3 is built from 15 residues. Germline V gives CDR1 DFQATT, CDR2 SNEGSKA (reference sequence). The CDR3 DNA sequence: TGCAGTGCTAGAGAATCTGGCGGACTCACAGATACGCAGTATTTT. It specifies CSARESGGLTDTQYF.

This clonotype was detected only a few times. The rearrangement joins TRBV20-1 to TRBJ1-1; 10 bases map to TRBD1. The V gene end was trimmed by 6 bases and the J gene end by 5 bases; junction bases not matched to a gene: 9. Germline V CDR1 and CDR2: DFQATT, SNEGSKA (reference sequence). The length of the CDR3 is 14 residues. The CDR3 protein is CSAQKGQGRTEAFF. CDR3 nucleotides: TGCAGTGCCCAAAAGGGACAGGGGCGGACTGAAGCTTTCTTT.